A single T cell receptor beta chain is shown here with its context. Different DNA sequences within this sample yield the same CDR3. The sample comes from a study of blood T cell repertoires in COVID-19. Overall study context: COVID-19 samples collected from the United States, Italy and Spain covered acute and convalescent phases. T cells, B-cell-depleted T cells, or PBMCs supplied cDNA or gDNA.

The CDR3 is made up of 17 amino acids. The V gene's germline CDR1 is SGHRS and CDR2 YFSETQ. Trimming at V came to 4 bases and at J to 0 bases, leaving 7 bases not matched to a gene. Authors' analysis steps: By means of reference gene primer amplification, nucleated cell counts were estimated. This table comes from immunoSEQ multiplex PCR, and its TCRdb copy is limited to in-frame clones, with some not included. V, J and clone size reflect that table, while D and trimming were determined from the DNA. The sample contains about 120,000 clones, about four fifths of which appear only once. Sequenced input: peripheral blood. The receptor comes from a man aged 70-80 years with acute or convalescent COVID-19. The J gene is TRBJ2-6, the V gene TRBV5-1; 7 positions agree with TRBD2. In nucleotides, the CDR3 is TGCGCCAGCAGCCCCGGGACGGGAGGCTCTGGGGCCAACGTCCTGACTTTC. Amino acids: CASSPGTGGSGANVLTF.